The source of this T cell receptor beta chain is a study of cytomegalovirus exposure and HLA in healthy donors. Study outcomes and limitations: Researchers reported in a later analysis that common viral pathogens appeared linked to several top clusters. Information on immune exposure was restricted to one variable (CMV serostatus).

The V and J ends lost 0 bases and 2 bases respectively, with 8 bases between them. Germline CDR1 is SGHNT and CDR2 is YYREEE (reference sequence). CDR3 length equals 14 residues. Vbeta (60) and Jbeta (13) primers were used in the PCR. The table came from immunoSEQ multiplex PCR; TCRdb's copy has only in-frame clones and leaves some out. The sample consists of about 160,000 clones, 70% to 80% of them appearing once. On this clone: Its target is not known.

This receptor was obtained from a man aged 25 to 40 in good health and CMV-seronegative. J is TRBJ2-5 and V is TRBV5-4; no clear D. Source material: PBMCs. CDR3 amino acids: CASSLGGRQETQYF. The CDR3 DNA follows: TGTGCCAGCAGCTTGGGAGGAAGGCAAGAGACCCAGTACTTC.